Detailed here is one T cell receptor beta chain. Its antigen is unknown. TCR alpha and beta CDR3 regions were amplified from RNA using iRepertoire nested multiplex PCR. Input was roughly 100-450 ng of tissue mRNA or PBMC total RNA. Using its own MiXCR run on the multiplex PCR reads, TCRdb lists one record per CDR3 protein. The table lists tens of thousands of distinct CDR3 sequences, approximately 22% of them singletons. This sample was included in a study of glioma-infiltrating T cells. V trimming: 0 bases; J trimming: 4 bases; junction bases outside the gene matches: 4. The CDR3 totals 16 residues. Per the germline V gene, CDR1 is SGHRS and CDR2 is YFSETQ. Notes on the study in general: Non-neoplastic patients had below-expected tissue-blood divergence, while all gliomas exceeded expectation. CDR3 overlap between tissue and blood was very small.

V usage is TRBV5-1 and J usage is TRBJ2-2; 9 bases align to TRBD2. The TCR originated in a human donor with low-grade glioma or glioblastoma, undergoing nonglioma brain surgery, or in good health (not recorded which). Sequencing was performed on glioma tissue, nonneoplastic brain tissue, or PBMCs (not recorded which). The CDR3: CASSLDSGSGTGELFF. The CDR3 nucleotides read TGCGCCAGCAGCTTGGATAGCGGGAGTGGCACCGGGGAGCTGTTTTTT. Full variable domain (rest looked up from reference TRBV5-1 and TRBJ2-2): KAGVTQTPRYLIKTRGQQVTLSCSPISGHRSVSWYQQTPGQGLQFLFEYFSETQRNKGNFPGRFSGRQFSNSRSEMNVSTLELGDSALYLCASSLDSGSGTGELFFGEGSRLTVL.